Sequencing of this T cell receptor beta chain was carried out in a study of blood T cell repertoires in COVID-19. Study details: Sites in the United States, Italy and Spain provided acute and convalescent COVID-19 samples.

The repertoire was sequenced with immunoSEQ multiplex PCR; TCRdb's copy has only in-frame clones and lacks some. The profile shows around 180,000 clones, 70% to 90% of them singletons. This clone was counted a single time. The sequencing input was peripheral blood. This TCR came from a woman in her 30s with active or convalescent COVID-19.

The CDR3 sequence is CASSQGRGPSYEQYF. The CDR3 DNA sequence: TGCGCCAGCAGCCAAGGCAGGGGTCCATCCTACGAGCAGTACTTC. The V and J genes are TRBV4-1 and TRBJ2-7; TRBD1 is a possible D gene (6 bases). V lost 1 base to trimming and J lost 1 base, with 11 bases between them. CDR1 and CDR2 from the germline V gene are MGHRA and YSYEKL. The CDR3 has 15 amino acids.